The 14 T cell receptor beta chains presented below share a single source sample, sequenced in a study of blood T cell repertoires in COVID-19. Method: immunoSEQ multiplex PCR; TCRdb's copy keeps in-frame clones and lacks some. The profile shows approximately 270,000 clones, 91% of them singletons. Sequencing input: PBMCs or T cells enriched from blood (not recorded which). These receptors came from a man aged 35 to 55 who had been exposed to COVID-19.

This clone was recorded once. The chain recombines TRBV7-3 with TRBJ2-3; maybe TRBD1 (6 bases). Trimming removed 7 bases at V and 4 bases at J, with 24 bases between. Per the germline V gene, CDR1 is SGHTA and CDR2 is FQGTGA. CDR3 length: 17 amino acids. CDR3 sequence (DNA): TGTGCCAGCAACCCTTACTTGGACAGCCCTTTACCAGATACGCAGTATTTT. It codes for CASNPYLDSPLPDTQYF.

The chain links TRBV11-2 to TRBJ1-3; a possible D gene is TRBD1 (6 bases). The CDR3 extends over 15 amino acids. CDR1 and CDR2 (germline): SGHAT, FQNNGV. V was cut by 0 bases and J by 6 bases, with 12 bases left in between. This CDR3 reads CASSLEGQLENTIYF. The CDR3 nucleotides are TGTGCCAGCAGCTTAGAAGGACAGCTGGAAAACACCATATATTTT.

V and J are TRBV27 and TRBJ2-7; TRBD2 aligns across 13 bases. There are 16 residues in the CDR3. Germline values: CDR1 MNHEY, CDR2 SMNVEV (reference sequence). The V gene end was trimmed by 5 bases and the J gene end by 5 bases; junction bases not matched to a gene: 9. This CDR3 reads CASSPYTSGRAHEQYF. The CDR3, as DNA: TGTGCCAGCAGTCCGTATACTAGCGGGAGGGCCCACGAGCAGTACTTC.

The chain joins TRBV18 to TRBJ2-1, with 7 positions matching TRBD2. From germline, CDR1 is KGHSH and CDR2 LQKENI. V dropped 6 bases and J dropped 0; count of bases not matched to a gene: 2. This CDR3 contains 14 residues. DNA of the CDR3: TGTGCCAGCTCGCTAGCGGACTCCTACAATGAGCAGTTCTTC. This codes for CASSLADSYNEQFF. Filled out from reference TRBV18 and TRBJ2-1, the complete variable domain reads NAGVMQNPRHLVRRRGQEARLRCSPMKGHSHVYWYRQLPEEGLKFMVYLQKENIIDESGMPKERFSAEFPKEGPSILRIQQVVRGDSAAYFCASSLADSYNEQFFGPGTRLTVL.

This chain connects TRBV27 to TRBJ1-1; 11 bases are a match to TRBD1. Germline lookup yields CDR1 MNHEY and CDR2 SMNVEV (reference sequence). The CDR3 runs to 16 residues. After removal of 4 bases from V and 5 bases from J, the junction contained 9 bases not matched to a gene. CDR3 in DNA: TGTGCCAGCAGTTATTCCCTCGGGACAGGGGGGACTGAAGCTTTCTTT. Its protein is CASSYSLGTGGTEAFF.

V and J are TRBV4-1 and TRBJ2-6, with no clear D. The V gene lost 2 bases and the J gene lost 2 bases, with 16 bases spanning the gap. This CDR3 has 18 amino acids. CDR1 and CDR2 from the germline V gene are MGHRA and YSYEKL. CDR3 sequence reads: CASSQNIQFSTGANVLTF. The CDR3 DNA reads TGCGCCAGCAGCCAAAATATACAATTTTCAACTGGGGCCAACGTCCTGACTTTC.

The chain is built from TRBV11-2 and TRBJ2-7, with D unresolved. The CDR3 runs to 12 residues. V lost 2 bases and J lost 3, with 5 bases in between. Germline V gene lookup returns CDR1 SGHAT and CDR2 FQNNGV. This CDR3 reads CASSLNNYEQYF. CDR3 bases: TGTGCCAGCAGCTTAAACAACTACGAGCAGTACTTC.

Here the CDR3 reads CASSGAGLAGAYEQYF. DNA for the CDR3: TGTGCCAGCAGCGGGGCGGGACTAGCGGGAGCGTACGAGCAGTACTTC. The chain is built from TRBV5-4 and TRBJ2-7; TRBD2 aligns across 14 bases. The CDR3 length is 16 residues. CDR1 and CDR2 from the germline V gene are SGHNT and YYREEE (reference sequence). J lost 4 bases, V lost 4 bases, and 7 bases had no gene match.

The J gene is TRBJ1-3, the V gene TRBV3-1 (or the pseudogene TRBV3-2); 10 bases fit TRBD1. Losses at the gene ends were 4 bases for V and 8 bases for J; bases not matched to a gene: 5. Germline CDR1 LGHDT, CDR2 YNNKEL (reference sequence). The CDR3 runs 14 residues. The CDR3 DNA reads TGTGCCAGCAGCCTAATGGACAGGGGGGACACCATATATTTT. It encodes CASSLMDRGDTIYF.

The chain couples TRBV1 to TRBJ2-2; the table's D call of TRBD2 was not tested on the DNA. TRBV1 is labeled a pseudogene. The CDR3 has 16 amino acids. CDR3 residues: CTSSQSLRGNTGELFF. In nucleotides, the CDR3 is TGCACCAGCAGCCAATCTCTTCGGGGTAACACCGGGGAGCTGTTTTTT.

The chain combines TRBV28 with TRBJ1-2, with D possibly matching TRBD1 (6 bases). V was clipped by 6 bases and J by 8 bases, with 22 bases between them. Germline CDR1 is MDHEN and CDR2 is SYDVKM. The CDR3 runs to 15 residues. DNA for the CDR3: TGTGCCAGCAGCCAACCTCGTCGGGGGGCGGGCGGCTACACCTTC. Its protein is CASSQPRRGAGGYTF.

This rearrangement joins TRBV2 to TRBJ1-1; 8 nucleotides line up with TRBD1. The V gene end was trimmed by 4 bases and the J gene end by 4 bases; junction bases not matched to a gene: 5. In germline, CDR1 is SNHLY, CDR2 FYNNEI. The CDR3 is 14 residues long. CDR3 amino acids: CASSAYDRGTEAFF. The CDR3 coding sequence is TGTGCCAGCAGTGCCTATGACAGGGGCACTGAAGCTTTCTTT.

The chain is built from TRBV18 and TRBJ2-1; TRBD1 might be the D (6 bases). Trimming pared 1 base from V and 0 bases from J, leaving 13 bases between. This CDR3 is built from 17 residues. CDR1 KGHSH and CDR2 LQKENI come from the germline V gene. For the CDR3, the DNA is TGTGCCAGCTCACCACGTGGGACACCAAACTCCTACAATGAGCAGTTCTTC. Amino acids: CASSPRGTPNSYNEQFF.

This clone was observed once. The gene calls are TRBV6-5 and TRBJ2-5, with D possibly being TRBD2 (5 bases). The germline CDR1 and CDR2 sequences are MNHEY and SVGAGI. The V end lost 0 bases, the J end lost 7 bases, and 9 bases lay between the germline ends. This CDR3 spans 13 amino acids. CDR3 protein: CASSYSGEGTQYF. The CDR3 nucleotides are TGTGCCAGCAGTTACTCGGGAGAGGGGACCCAGTACTTC.